A single sample gave rise to the 27 T cell receptor beta chains below, sequenced in a study of T cell responses to AZD1222 COVID-19 vaccine. TCRdb's copy holds only in-frame clones and misses some; the assay was immunoSEQ multiplex PCR. The sample lists some 190,000 clones, about 95% occurring once. Sequencing was performed on peripheral blood, taken 28 days after the second dose of the MenACWY control vaccine. Receptor source: an adult who received the MenACWY meningococcal vaccine as a control.

The V and J genes are TRBV11-2 and TRBJ1-1; D call uncertain. The CDR3 runs 14 residues. The ends were cut back, 1 base at V and 1 base at J, with 7 bases in the middle. CDR1 is SGHAT and CDR2 is FQNNGV in the germline V gene. Here the CDR3 reads CASSLVNKNTEAFF. The CDR3 DNA is TGTGCCAGCAGCTTAGTTAACAAGAACACTGAAGCTTTCTTT.

This sequence joins TRBV7-2 and TRBJ2-6; no reliable D call. V was pared by 5 bases and J by 3 bases, with 23 bases between. The length of the CDR3 is 19 residues. Looked up from germline, CDR1 is SGHTA and CDR2 is FQGNSA. CDR3: CASSLTQLETLLGANVLTF. For the CDR3, the DNA is TGTGCCAGCAGCCTTACCCAGCTAGAAACACTCCTTGGGGCCAACGTCCTGACTTTC.

The sample holds one count of this clone. The J gene is TRBJ2-2, the V gene TRBV29-1; 9 bases are a match to TRBD2. J lost 6 bases, V lost 1 base, and 9 bases had no gene match. The germline V gene has CDR1 SQVTM and CDR2 ANQGSEA. CDR3 size: 16 residues. CDR3 protein: CSVEGVAGAWAGELFF. In nucleotides, the CDR3 is TGCAGCGTTGAAGGCGTAGCGGGAGCGTGGGCCGGGGAGCTGTTTTTT.

A word on this clone: Additional DNA sequences in this sample encode the identical CDR3. V gene TRBV7-2 combines with J gene TRBJ2-7, with TRBD1 matching over 7 bases. The CDR3 runs to 13 residues. Trimming removed 5 bases from V and 4 bases from J; junction bases left unmatched: 5. CDR1 SGHTA and CDR2 FQGNSA come from the germline V gene. The CDR3 DNA reads as TGTGCCAGCAGCACCCGACAGGGTTACGAGCAGTACTTC. Encoded protein: CASSTRQGYEQYF.

The rearrangement uses TRBV6-5 and TRBJ1-4; tentative D call: TRBD1 (6 bases). There are 12 residues in the CDR3. V shed 6 bases and J shed 13 bases, with 15 bases lying between them. CDR1 MNHEY and CDR2 SVGAGI come from the germline V gene. The CDR3 is CASRKTGSGLFF. The CDR3, as DNA: TGTGCCAGCAGGAAAACAGGGAGTGGACTGTTTTTT.

The chain is built from TRBV6-5 and TRBJ1-5, with D possibly TRBD1 on 5 matching bases. CDR1 MNHEY and CDR2 SVGAGI come from the germline V gene. Trimming removed 6 bases at V and 0 bases at J, with 6 bases between. The CDR3 is 13 amino acids. The CDR3 DNA follows: TGTGCCAGCAGGGACACTAGCAATCAGCCCCAGCATTTT. Translation gives CASRDTSNQPQHF.

This clone was recorded once. The chain has TRBV2 and TRBJ2-1, with a weak D call TRBD2 (6 bases). Per the germline V gene, CDR1 is SNHLY and CDR2 is FYNNEI. CDR3 length: 14 amino acids. The V and J ends lost 2 bases and 6 bases respectively, with 11 bases between them. The CDR3 nucleotides are TGTGCCAGCAGTGAATTCGCGGGGTCCAATGAGCAGTTCTTC. Translated: CASSEFAGSNEQFF.

The chain is built from TRBV20-1 and TRBJ2-7; D could derive from TRBD1 or TRBD2 (5 bases each). The CDR3 contains 13 residues. Per germline, CDR1 DFQATT and CDR2 SNEGSKA (reference sequence). V lost 3 bases to trimming and J lost 3 bases, with 12 bases between them. The CDR3 spells CSASEGTLYEQYF. The CDR3 bases are TGCAGTGCTAGTGAGGGGACCCTCTACGAGCAGTACTTC.

V usage is TRBV24-1 and J usage is TRBJ2-4, with 7 bases lining up with TRBD1. V gave up 4 bases and J gave up 0 bases; unmatched junction bases: 8. The CDR3 is 17 amino acids. CDR1 and CDR2 from the germline V gene are KGHDR and SFDVKD. The CDR3 sequence: CATSEGTAALAKNIQYF. DNA for the CDR3: TGTGCCACCAGTGAAGGGACAGCCGCCCTAGCCAAAAACATTCAGTACTTC.

The chain joins TRBV5-4 to TRBJ1-3, with 8 bases identical to TRBD1. V shed 4 bases and J 3 bases; nucleotides not matched to a gene: 3. The CDR3 extends over 14 amino acids. The germline V gene has CDR1 SGHNT and CDR2 YYREEE (reference sequence). In DNA form, the CDR3 reads TGTGCCAGCAGCCTGGACAGGGTTGGAAACACCATATATTTT. This translates into CASSLDRVGNTIYF.

V is TRBV12-3 or TRBV12-4 and J is TRBJ1-2; no reliable D call. The CDR3 spans 13 residues. Deletions cut 1 base from V and 4 bases from J, with 7 bases between. In nucleotides, the CDR3 is TGTGCCAGCAGTTTAGGAGCGCCCTATGGCTACACCTTC. Translated, it gives CASSLGAPYGYTF.

V gene TRBV27 combines with J gene TRBJ2-7; the D gene is possibly TRBD1 (5 bases). From germline, CDR1 is MNHEY and CDR2 SMNVEV (reference sequence). This CDR3 is 14 amino acids long. Between the trimmed V and J ends, which lost 2 bases and 1 base, there was a span of 9 bases. The CDR3 bases are TGTGCCAGCAGTTTAACTGACAGTTCCTACGAGCAGTACTTC. It translates to CASSLTDSSYEQYF.

The chain carries TRBV11-2 and TRBJ2-3; 13 positions match TRBD2. This CDR3 has 15 amino acids. V was clipped by 5 bases and J by 5 bases; unmatched bases: 4. Germline V CDR1 and CDR2: SGHAT, FQNNGV. CDR3 sequence (DNA): TGTGCCAGCAGCAAACTAGCGGGGGGGCGAGATACGCAGTATTTT. This gives the protein CASSKLAGGRDTQYF.

V and J are TRBV4-2 and TRBJ2-6; D not certain. CDR1 and CDR2 (germline): LGHNA, YNFKEQ. The V gene lost 2 bases and the J gene lost 0 bases, with 8 bases spanning the gap. The CDR3 has 16 amino acids. DNA for the CDR3: TGTGCCAGCAGCCAACCGGATAACTCTGGGGCCAACGTCCTGACTTTC. It yields the protein CASSQPDNSGANVLTF.

V and J are TRBV5-1 and TRBJ2-1, with TRBD2 matching 7 bases. V trimming: 0 bases; J trimming: 3 bases; junction bases outside the gene matches: 3. The germline CDR1 and CDR2 sequences are SGHRS and YFSETQ. This CDR3 region has 15 residues. For the CDR3, the DNA is TGCGCCAGCAGCTTGGTGTCTAGCGGCTACAATGAGCAGTTCTTC. Amino acids: CASSLVSSGYNEQFF.

The chain carries TRBV6-2 or TRBV6-3 and TRBJ1-4, with TRBD1 matching over 9 bases. Germline CDR1 and CDR2: MNHEY and SVGEGT. The CDR3 is 14 amino acids. Trimming at V came to 4 bases and at J to 5 bases, leaving 2 bases not matched to a gene. CDR3 sequence (DNA): TGTGCCAGCAGTTCCGGGACAGGGAATGAAAAACTGTTTTTT. Protein product: CASSSGTGNEKLFF.

The rearrangement joins TRBV5-4 to TRBJ1-1; possibly TRBD1 for D (5 bases). Germline V gene data show CDR1 as SGHNT and CDR2 as YYREEE (reference sequence). V shed 4 bases and J shed 4 bases, with 14 bases lying between them. The CDR3 length is 14 residues. In DNA, the CDR3 is TGTGCCAGCAGCGGACCCGGCAGGGCCACTGAAGCTTTCTTT. Translation: CASSGPGRATEAFF.

This sequence joins TRBV6-5 and TRBJ2-5, with TRBD1 matching 10 bases. The CDR3 runs to 16 residues. Germline CDR1 MNHEY, CDR2 SVGAGI. V trimming: 2 bases; J trimming: 3 bases; junction bases outside the gene matches: 6. The CDR3 coding sequence is TGTGCCAGCAGTTACCTTGGACAGGGGGGAAAAGAGACCCAGTACTTC. Residues: CASSYLGQGGKETQYF.

The chain links TRBV27 to TRBJ1-1; tentative D call: TRBD1 (5 bases). Germline V gene sequence: CDR1 MNHEY, CDR2 SMNVEV (reference sequence). The ends were cut back, 4 bases at V and 1 base at J, with 10 bases in the middle. The CDR3 consists of 14 residues. CDR3 loop: CASSSRQTNTEAFF. CDR3 in DNA: TGTGCCAGCAGTTCTCGACAGACGAACACTGAAGCTTTCTTT.

The rearrangement uses TRBV9 and TRBJ2-6; 7 nucleotides agree with TRBD1. The germline CDR1 and CDR2 sequences are SGDLS and YYNGEE. The junction had 3 bases not matched to a gene; V was cut back by 3 bases and J by 0 bases. The CDR3 contains 16 residues. CDR3 protein: CASSEGQNSGANVLTF. In nucleotides, the CDR3 is TGTGCCAGCAGCGAGGGACAGAACTCTGGGGCCAACGTCCTGACTTTC. The full variable domain, its missing parts supplied by reference TRBV9 and TRBJ2-6, is DSGVTQTPKHLITATGQRVTLRCSPRSGDLSVYWYQQSLDQGLQFLIQYYNGEERAKGNILERFSAQQFPDLHSELNLSSLELGDSALYFCASSEGQNSGANVLTFGAGSRLTVL.

The chain employs TRBV10-2 and TRBJ2-7; no clear D gene. This CDR3 has 15 amino acids. Looked up from germline, CDR1 is WSHSY and CDR2 is SAAADI. Between the trimmed V and J ends, which lost 3 bases and 0 bases, there was a span of 12 bases. The CDR3 DNA is TGCGCCAGCAGTGATGGTCGGTTTAGCTCCTACGAGCAGTACTTC. Protein product: CASSDGRFSSYEQYF.

This CDR3 reads CASSFRQGNEKLFF. Written as DNA, the CDR3 is TGTGCCAGCAGTTTTCGGCAGGGGAATGAAAAACTGTTTTTT. This chain links TRBV27 with TRBJ1-4; D might be TRBD1 (6 bases). Germline values: CDR1 MNHEY, CDR2 SMNVEV (reference sequence). The CDR3 extends over 14 amino acids. V dropped 3 bases and J dropped 5 bases, with 10 bases sitting between them.

This clone was seen just once. The rearrangement joins TRBV6-1 to TRBJ2-2; D gene uncertain. This CDR3 region has 14 residues. V lost 3 bases to trimming and J lost 4 bases, with 9 bases between them. The germline CDR1 and CDR2 sequences are MNHNS and SASEGT. CDR3 bases: TGTGCCAGCAGTGATTTTAGGGCCACCGGGGAGCTGTTTTTT. Its protein is CASSDFRATGELFF.

The chain employs TRBV9 and TRBJ2-2; 9 bases line up with TRBD2. Germline V lookup: CDR1 SGDLS, CDR2 YYNGEE. CDR3 size: 18 residues. V was clipped by 1 base and J by 4 bases; unmatched bases: 11. CDR3 coding DNA: TGTGCCAGCAGCGTACTGGCGGGGGGGACCTCCCTCACCGGGGAGCTGTTTTTT. Translating it yields CASSVLAGGTSLTGELFF.

The sample holds one count of this clone. This chain connects TRBV6-5 to TRBJ1-5; 10 positions match TRBD1. V shed 6 bases, J shed 2 bases, and the junction held 4 bases outside the gene matches. This CDR3 is 15 amino acids long. Germline V gene sequence: CDR1 MNHEY, CDR2 SVGAGI. The CDR3, as DNA: TGTGCCAGCAGCCCCGGGACAGGGGGCAATCAGCCCCAGCATTTT. It specifies CASSPGTGGNQPQHF.

The chain has TRBV7-3 and TRBJ2-1, with 8 bases fitting TRBD1. The CDR3 is 14 amino acids. The germline CDR1 and CDR2 sequences are SGHTA and FQGTGA. The V segment lost 5 bases and the J segment 9 bases; nucleotides outside the gene matches: 9. The chain's CDR3 is CASSPDRASFEQFF. DNA of the CDR3: TGTGCCAGCAGCCCGGACAGGGCGTCCTTTGAGCAGTTCTTC.

The V gene is TRBV4-2, the J gene TRBJ1-4; D call uncertain. CDR1 and CDR2 from the germline V gene are LGHNA and YNFKEQ. This CDR3 is built from 14 residues. V was shortened by 0 bases and J by 6 bases, with 8 bases between the two germline ends. DNA for the CDR3: TGTGCCAGCAGCCAAGAACCCCAGGATGAAAAACTGTTTTTT. Its protein is CASSQEPQDEKLFF.